This is a list of T cell receptor beta chains from one sample in a study of blood T cell repertoires in COVID-19. TCRdb's table, derived via immunoSEQ multiplex PCR, lists solely in-frame clones and lacks some. The sample lists some 150,000 clones; around 82% were seen once. Material for sequencing was peripheral blood. The receptors were gathered from a human donor in a cohort sampled during active COVID-19. Each CDR3 is given with its conserved first and last residue. D genes are given only for firm matches. Clone size is shown for a subset of rows, as once, few, many or a class of expanded clone.

abundance,j_gene,v_gene,d_gene,CDR3aa,CDR3nt
once,TRBJ1-4,TRBV5-1,NA,CASSRGTSEKLFF,TGCGCCAGCAGCAGGGGAACCAGTGAAAAACTGTTTTTT
NA,TRBJ2-5,TRBV10-3,NA,CAISVGGPQETQYF,TGTGCCATCAGTGTCGGGGGGCCCCAAGAGACCCAGTACTTC
NA,TRBJ1-1,TRBV3-1/TRBV3-2,NA,CASSGGHTEAFF,TGTGCCAGCAGCGGCGGCCACACTGAAGCTTTCTTT
NA,TRBJ2-3,TRBV27,NA,CASRSGLSYSTDTQYF,TGTGCCAGCAGGTCGGGACTTTCCTATAGCACAGATACGCAGTATTTT
once,TRBJ2-3,TRBV5-4,TRBD2,CASSLSGGASADTQYF,TGTGCCAGCAGCCTTAGCGGGGGGGCCTCAGCAGATACGCAGTATTTT
NA,TRBJ2-1,TRBV25-1,TRBD1,CALGQGGRNEQFF,TGTGCCCTTGGACAGGGGGGCCGCAATGAGCAGTTCTTC
NA,TRBJ2-7,TRBV14,TRBD1,CASSNTDRTHEQYF,TGTGCCAGCAGTAACACGGACAGGACGCACGAGCAGTACTTC
NA,TRBJ1-2,TRBV28,TRBD1,CASSLEQGSYGYTF,TGTGCCAGCAGCCTAGAACAGGGGTCCTATGGCTACACCTTC
NA,TRBJ2-2,TRBV6-2/TRBV6-3,TRBD1,CASSYRTGTGVNTGELFF,TGTGCCAGCAGTTATCGGACCGGGACAGGGGTTAACACCGGGGAGCTGTTTTTT
NA,TRBJ2-3,TRBV27,NA,CASSTTRYVDTQYF,TGTGCCAGCAGTACAACTAGATACGTAGATACGCAGTATTTT
once,TRBJ2-3,TRBV7-2,NA,CASSLQASFTTDTQYF,TGTGCCAGCAGCTTACAGGCTAGCTTTACAACAGATACGCAGTATTTT
few,TRBJ1-5,TRBV5-6,TRBD1,CASSLYRGARGQPQHF,TGTGCCAGCAGCTTGTACAGGGGGGCTCGGGGACAGCCCCAGCATTTT
NA,TRBJ2-7,TRBV4-2,TRBD2,CASSQDQLAGEQYF,TGTGCCAGCAGCCAAGATCAGCTAGCGGGGGAGCAGTACTTC
NA,TRBJ1-5,TRBV12-3/TRBV12-4,NA,CASGGGTGQPQHF,TGTGCCAGTGGGGGGGGAACGGGCCAGCCCCAGCATTTT
NA,TRBJ2-2,TRBV6-1,TRBD2,CASSDVGLAGYTGELFF,TGTGCCAGCAGTGACGTAGGACTAGCGGGTTACACCGGGGAGCTGTTTTTT
NA,TRBJ2-2,TRBV5-1,TRBD1,CASSRGQGAAGELFF,TGCGCCAGCAGCAGGGGACAGGGGGCTGCCGGGGAGCTGTTTTTT
NA,TRBJ2-4,TRBV6-1,TRBD2,CASSAHKTSGENIQYF,TGTGCCAGCAGTGCCCATAAGACTAGCGGCGAAAACATTCAGTACTTC
once,TRBJ1-3,TRBV4-2,NA,CASSQARVTGNTIYF,TGTGCCAGCAGCCAGGCCAGGGTAACAGGAAACACCATATATTTT
NA,TRBJ2-3,TRBV7-6,NA,CASSLAGGSQYF,TGTGCCAGCAGCTTAGCGGGGGGATCCCAGTATTTT
NA,TRBJ2-7,TRBV5-6,TRBD2,CASSRRVAGLYEQYF,TGTGCCAGCAGCCGGAGGGTAGCGGGATTATACGAGCAGTACTTC
few,TRBJ1-6,TRBV7-6,NA,CASSLTGRTDNSPLHF,TGTGCCAGCAGCTTGACAGGTCGGACAGATAATTCACCCCTCCACTTT
few,TRBJ1-5,TRBV12-3/TRBV12-4,NA,CASSFQEQPQHF,TGTGCCAGCAGTTTCCAGGAACAGCCCCAGCATTTT
NA,TRBJ1-3,TRBV5-6,NA,CASSLYEQSSGNTIYF,TGTGCCAGCAGCTTGTACGAACAGAGCTCTGGAAACACCATATATTTT
NA,TRBJ2-5,TRBV6-5,NA,CASSSGVLQETQYF,TGTGCCAGCAGTTCAGGGGTCCTCCAAGAGACCCAGTACTTC
NA,TRBJ2-6,TRBV11-2,TRBD1,CASTLTGGANGANVLTF,TGTGCCAGCACCTTGACAGGGGGCGCAAATGGGGCCAACGTCCTGACTTTC
NA,TRBJ1-5,TRBV19,TRBD1,CASRNRRDRENGSNQPQHF,TGTGCCAGTAGAAACCGCCGGGACAGGGAAAATGGGAGCAATCAGCCCCAGCATTTT
NA,TRBJ1-5,TRBV5-5,TRBD1,CASSPTGGPLEPQHF,TGTGCCAGCAGCCCGACAGGGGGGCCCTTGGAGCCCCAGCATTTT
NA,TRBJ1-5,TRBV19,TRBD1,CASLDRAFLYQPQHF,TGTGCCAGTCTGGACAGGGCGTTTTTGTATCAGCCCCAGCATTTT
NA,TRBJ2-1,TRBV28,NA,CASSLRIGGFTFF,TGTGCCAGCAGTCTTAGGATCGGAGGCTTTACCTTCTTC
NA,TRBJ1-1,TRBV14,TRBD1,CASSQVQGVTEAFF,TGTGCCAGCAGCCAAGTACAGGGGGTCACTGAAGCTTTCTTT
NA,TRBJ2-3,TRBV7-3,TRBD1,CASSQTGAGDTQYF,TGTGCCAGCAGCCAGACAGGGGCAGGAGATACGCAGTATTTT
NA,TRBJ2-2,TRBV7-2,TRBD2,CASSTSGGGTGELFF,TGTGCCAGCTCTACTAGCGGGGGCGGGACCGGGGAGCTGTTTTTT
NA,TRBJ2-4,TRBV6-2/TRBV6-3,TRBD2,CASSYGLAEAKNIQYF,TGTGCCAGCAGTTACGGACTAGCGGAGGCCAAAAACATTCAGTACTTC
NA,TRBJ2-7,TRBV27,TRBD2,CASSLSRLAGGSAYEQYF,TGTGCCAGCAGTTTATCCAGACTAGCGGGGGGTAGCGCCTACGAGCAGTACTTC
NA,TRBJ2-3,TRBV11-2,TRBD1,CASSSRQGAPDTQYF,TGTGCCAGCAGCTCACGACAGGGGGCCCCAGATACGCAGTATTTT
few,TRBJ2-7,TRBV10-3,TRBD1,CASSRDRGAYEQYF,TGTGCCAGTAGCCGAGACAGGGGGGCCTACGAGCAGTACTTC
NA,TRBJ2-7,TRBV7-2,TRBD1,CASSPTGDEQYF,TGTGCCAGCAGCCCAACAGGGGACGAGCAGTACTTC
once,TRBJ1-5,TRBV6-6,NA,CASSPPGGLNQPQHF,TGTGCCAGCAGCCCACCCGGGGGACTCAATCAGCCCCAGCATTTT
NA,TRBJ2-2,TRBV6-5,NA,CASSPGVSGELFF,TGTGCCAGCAGTCCAGGTGTCTCCGGGGAGCTGTTTTTT
NA,TRBJ2-3,TRBV7-2,TRBD2,CASSLVPSGGADTQYF,TGTGCCAGCAGCTTAGTTCCTAGCGGGGGGGCAGATACGCAGTATTTT
NA,TRBJ2-3,TRBV7-9,TRBD1,CASSPRTGQDTQYF,TGTGCCAGCAGCCCCCGGACAGGTCAAGATACGCAGTATTTT
NA,TRBJ1-5,TRBV7-2,NA,CASSLGASNQPQHF,TGTGCCAGCAGCTTAGGGGCTAGCAATCAGCCCCAGCATTTT
once,TRBJ1-3,TRBV9,NA,CASSPKTGPSGNTIYF,TGTGCCAGCAGCCCTAAGACAGGCCCCTCTGGAAACACCATATATTTT
NA,TRBJ2-3,TRBV4-2,TRBD2,CASSQLPGLAGGLTDTQYF,TGTGCCAGCAGCCAGCTCCCGGGACTAGCGGGGGGGCTCACAGATACGCAGTATTTT
NA,TRBJ2-5,TRBV5-1,TRBD1,CASSLVDRGKETQYF,TGCGCCAGCAGCTTGGTGGACAGGGGAAAAGAGACCCAGTACTTC
NA,TRBJ1-3,TRBV5-1,NA,CASSGGVTGNTIYF,TGCGCCAGCAGCGGAGGGGTCACTGGAAACACCATATATTTT
NA,TRBJ1-1,TRBV10-3,NA,CAISESGAGTEAFF,TGTGCCATCAGTGAGTCAGGGGCGGGGACTGAAGCTTTCTTT
NA,TRBJ1-5,TRBV19,TRBD1,CASSMSGGYQPQHF,TGTGCCAGTAGTATGTCAGGGGGGTATCAGCCCCAGCATTTT
NA,TRBJ2-7,TRBV11-2,NA,CASSANLRGYEQYF,TGTGCCAGCAGCGCCAACCTCAGGGGTTACGAGCAGTACTTC
NA,TRBJ2-7,TRBV7-2,NA,CASSLSHSYEQYF,TGTGCCAGCAGCTTAAGCCACTCCTACGAGCAGTACTTC
NA,TRBJ1-4,TRBV5-6,TRBD1,CASSPDRGRARNEKLFF,TGTGCCAGCAGCCCTGACAGGGGCCGAGCTAGGAATGAAAAACTGTTTTTT